This T cell receptor (beta chain) comes out of a study of cytomegalovirus exposure and HLA in healthy donors. On the study more broadly: Among 350 to 500 genotyped donors, around 80% fell in the Caucasian-associated ancestry cluster. Study-level findings and limits: Roughly uniform depth of sequencing across donors was assumed in presence/absence analyses. When analyzed later, a missense DCLRE1C variant was found to be linked to TCR beta V- and J-gene trimming. Most of the TCR beta V segments (in an earlier analysis) were productive either about 87% or about 30% of the time.

The CDR3 totals 13 residues. The V and J ends lost 0 bases and 6 bases respectively, with 9 bases between them. Germline CDR1 and CDR2: SEHNR and FQNEAQ (reference sequence). With respect to this clone: Its target is not known.

PCR employed 60 Vbeta and 13 Jbeta primers. Sequencing used immunoSEQ multiplex PCR; TCRdb keeps in-frame clones, though not all of them. Of about 93,000 clones listed, about 82% are singletons. Material: PBMCs. This receptor was identified in a man aged 25-40 years in good health and CMV-seronegative. The V gene is TRBV7-9, the J gene TRBJ2-7; TRBD2 might be the D (5 bases). CDR3 sequence reads: CASSLAGVSEQYF. The CDR3 coding sequence is TGTGCCAGCAGCTTAGCGGGAGTATCCGAGCAGTACTTC.